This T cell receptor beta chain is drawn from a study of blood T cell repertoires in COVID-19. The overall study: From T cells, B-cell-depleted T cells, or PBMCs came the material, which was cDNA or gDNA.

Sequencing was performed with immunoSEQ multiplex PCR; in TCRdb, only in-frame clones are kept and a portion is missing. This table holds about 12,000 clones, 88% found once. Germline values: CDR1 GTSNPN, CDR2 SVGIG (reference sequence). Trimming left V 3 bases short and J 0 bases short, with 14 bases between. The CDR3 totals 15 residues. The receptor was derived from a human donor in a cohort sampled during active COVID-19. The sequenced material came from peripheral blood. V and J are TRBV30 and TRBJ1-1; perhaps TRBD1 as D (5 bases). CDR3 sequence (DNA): TGTGCCTGGAGAATAGTGGGGGGAATGAACACTGAAGCTTTCTTT. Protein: CAWRIVGGMNTEAFF.